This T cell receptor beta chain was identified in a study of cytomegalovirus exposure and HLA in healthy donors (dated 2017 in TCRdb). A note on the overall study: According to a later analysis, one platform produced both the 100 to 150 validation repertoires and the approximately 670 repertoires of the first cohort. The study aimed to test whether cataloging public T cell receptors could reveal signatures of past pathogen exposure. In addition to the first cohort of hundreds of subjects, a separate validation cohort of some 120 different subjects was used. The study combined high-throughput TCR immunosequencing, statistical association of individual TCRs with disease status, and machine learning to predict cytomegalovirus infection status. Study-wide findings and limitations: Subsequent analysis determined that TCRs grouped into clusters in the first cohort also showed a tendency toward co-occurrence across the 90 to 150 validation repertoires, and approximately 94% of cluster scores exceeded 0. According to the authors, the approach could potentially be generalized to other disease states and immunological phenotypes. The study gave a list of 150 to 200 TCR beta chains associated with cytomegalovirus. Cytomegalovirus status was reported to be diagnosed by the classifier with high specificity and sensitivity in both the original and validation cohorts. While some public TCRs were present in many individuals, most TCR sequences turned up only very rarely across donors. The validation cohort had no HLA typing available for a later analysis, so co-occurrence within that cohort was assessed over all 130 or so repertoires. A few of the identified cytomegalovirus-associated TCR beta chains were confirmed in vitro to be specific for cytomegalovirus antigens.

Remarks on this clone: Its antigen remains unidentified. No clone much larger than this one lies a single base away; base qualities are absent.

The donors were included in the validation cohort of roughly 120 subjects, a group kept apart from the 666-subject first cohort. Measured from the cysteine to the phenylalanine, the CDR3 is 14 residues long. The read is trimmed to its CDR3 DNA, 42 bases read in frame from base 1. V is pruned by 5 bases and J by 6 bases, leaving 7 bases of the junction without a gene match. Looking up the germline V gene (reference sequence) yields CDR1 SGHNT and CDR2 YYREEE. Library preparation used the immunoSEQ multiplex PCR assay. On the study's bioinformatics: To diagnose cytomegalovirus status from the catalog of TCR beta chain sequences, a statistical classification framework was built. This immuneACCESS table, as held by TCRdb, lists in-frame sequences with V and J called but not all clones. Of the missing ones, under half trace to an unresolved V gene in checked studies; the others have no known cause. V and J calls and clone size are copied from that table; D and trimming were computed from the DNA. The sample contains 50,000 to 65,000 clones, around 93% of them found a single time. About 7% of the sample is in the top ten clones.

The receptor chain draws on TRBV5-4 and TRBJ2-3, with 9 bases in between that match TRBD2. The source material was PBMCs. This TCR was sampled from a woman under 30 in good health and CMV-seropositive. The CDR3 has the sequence CASSSGLASDTQYF. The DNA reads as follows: TGTGCCAGCAGTTCGGGACTAGCATCGGATACGCAGTATTTT.